One and the same sample provided the 10 T cell receptor beta chains below, sequenced in a study of cytomegalovirus exposure and HLA in healthy donors. Produced via immunoSEQ multiplex PCR; TCRdb's table is partial and in-frame only. The table shows about 110,000 clones, with roughly nine tenths occurring only once. The sample consisted of PBMCs. The source of these receptors is a woman aged 18-29 years in good health and CMV-seropositive.

The rearrangement links TRBV6-5 to TRBJ1-1; D remains ambiguous. Germline lookup yields CDR1 MNHEY and CDR2 SVGAGI. The CDR3 contains 13 residues. V lost 2 bases and J lost 2, with 6 bases in between. The CDR3 DNA is TGTGCCAGCAGTTACGGCAGTAACACTGAAGCTTTCTTT. It is translated as CASSYGSNTEAFF.

The chain is built from TRBV7-9 and TRBJ2-5, with a possible D match to TRBD1 (5 bases). This CDR3 is built from 14 residues. V lost 1 base, J lost 4 bases, and 10 bases lay in between. The germline gives CDR1 SEHNR, CDR2 FQNEAQ (reference sequence). The CDR3 region is CASSLEGRAETQYF. The CDR3 coding sequence is TGTGCCAGCAGCTTAGAGGGCAGGGCAGAGACCCAGTACTTC.

The gene calls are TRBV4-1 and TRBJ1-5; 8 bases are shared with TRBD1. The germline CDR1 and CDR2 sequences are MGHRA and YSYEKL. V shed 6 bases, J shed 3 bases, and the junction held 7 bases outside the gene matches. CDR3 length equals 15 residues. The CDR3 nucleotides read TGCGCCAGCAGTCTAGGACAGGGTACCAATCAGCCCCAGCATTTT. Translated, it gives CASSLGQGTNQPQHF.

V and J are TRBV19 and TRBJ1-5; possibly TRBD1 for D (5 bases). Germline CDR1 and CDR2: LNHDA and SQIVND (reference sequence). V dropped 6 bases and J dropped 5 bases, with 11 bases sitting between them. This CDR3 region has 13 residues. The CDR3 loop is CASRWTYDQPQHF. The DNA for the CDR3 is TGTGCCAGTAGATGGACATACGATCAGCCCCAGCATTTT.

The rearrangement links TRBV19 to TRBJ1-5, with 8 bases lining up with TRBD1. This CDR3 is 16 amino acids long. V lost 3 bases to trimming and J lost 9 bases; unmatched junction nucleotides: 13. Looked up from germline, CDR1 is LNHDA and CDR2 is SQIVND (reference sequence). CDR3 region: CASSIYNGQGQRPQHF. CDR3 in DNA: TGTGCCAGTAGTATTTATAATGGACAGGGTCAGCGGCCCCAGCATTTT.

The CDR3 region has the DNA TGTGCCAGCAGGTCGACTACCATCACAGATACGCAGTATTTT. Its protein is CASRSTTITDTQYF. The genes are TRBV28 and TRBJ2-3; the D gene is possibly TRBD2 (5 bases). The CDR3 spans 14 residues. Germline CDR1 reads MDHEN; CDR2 reads SYDVKM. V was pared by 6 bases and J by 2 bases, with 12 bases between.

V is TRBV7-6 and J is TRBJ2-2; 12 nucleotides align to TRBD1. Germline V gene sequence: CDR1 SGHVS, CDR2 FNYEAQ. The CDR3 runs to 18 residues. With 5 bases clipped from V and 5 bases from J, the junction kept 12 bases outside the gene matches. The CDR3 region has the DNA TGTGCCAGCAGCGCCAGCCATGGGACAGGGGGCAGGACCGGGGAGCTGTTTTTT. Protein sequence: CASSASHGTGGRTGELFF.

CDR3 nucleotide sequence: TGTGCCAGCAGCGACCCCGACAGGGAGTATGGCCCCCTCCACTTT. Its translation is CASSDPDREYGPLHF. The rearrangement joins TRBV7-9 to TRBJ1-6, with TRBD1 matching over 7 bases. Looked up from germline, CDR1 is SEHNR and CDR2 is FQNEAQ (reference sequence). CDR3 length equals 15 residues. The V and J ends lost 5 bases and 13 bases, in that order; junction bases with no gene match: 14.

The chain combines TRBV28 with TRBJ2-7; 7 bases line up with TRBD1. This CDR3 comprises 13 residues. Germline CDR1 reads MDHEN; CDR2 reads SYDVKM. J gave up 6 bases and V 4 bases, and 6 bases lay outside the gene matches. The CDR3 DNA follows: TGTGCCAGCAGTTCGACAGGGATCTCCGAGCAGTACGTC. Its protein is CASSSTGISEQYV.

This sequence joins TRBV29-1 and TRBJ1-2; perhaps TRBD1 as D (5 bases). This CDR3 is 13 amino acids long. Germline lookup yields CDR1 SQVTM and CDR2 ANQGSEA. V dropped 3 bases and J dropped 1 base, with 9 bases sitting between them. Here the CDR3 DNA reads TGCAGCGTTGAGGGGGACTTTAACTATGGCTACACCTTC. This translates into CSVEGDFNYGYTF.